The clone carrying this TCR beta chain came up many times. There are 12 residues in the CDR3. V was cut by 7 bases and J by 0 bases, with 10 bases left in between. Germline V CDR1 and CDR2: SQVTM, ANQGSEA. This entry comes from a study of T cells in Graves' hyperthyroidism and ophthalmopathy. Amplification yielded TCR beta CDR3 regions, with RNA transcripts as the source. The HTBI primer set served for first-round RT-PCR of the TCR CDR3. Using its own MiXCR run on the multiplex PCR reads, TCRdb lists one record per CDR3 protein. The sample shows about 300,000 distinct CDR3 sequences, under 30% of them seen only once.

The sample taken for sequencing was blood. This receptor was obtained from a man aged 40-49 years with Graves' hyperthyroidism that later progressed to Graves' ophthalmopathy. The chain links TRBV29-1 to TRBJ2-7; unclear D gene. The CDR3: CSGGKSSYEQYF. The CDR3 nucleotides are TGCAGCGGCGGTAAAAGCTCCTACGAGCAGTACTTC.